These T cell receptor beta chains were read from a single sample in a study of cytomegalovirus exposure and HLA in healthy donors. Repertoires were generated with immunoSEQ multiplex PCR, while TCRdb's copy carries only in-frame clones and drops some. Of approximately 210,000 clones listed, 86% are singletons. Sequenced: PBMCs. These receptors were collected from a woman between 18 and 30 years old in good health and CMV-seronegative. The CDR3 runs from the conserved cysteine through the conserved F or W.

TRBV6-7 CASSYSQITGEDYNEQFF
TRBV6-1 CASSPGSTEAFF
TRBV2 CASSERGLEDTQYF
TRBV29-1 CSVEGVAGPTNTQYF
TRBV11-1 CASSPGLAGLGTGELFF
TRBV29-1 CSVVEGASQPQHF
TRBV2 CASSGQKETQYF
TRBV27 CASRTNNKGQGGPNEKLFF
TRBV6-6 CASSFADRGGGYTF
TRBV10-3 CAIGLAGDSYEQYF
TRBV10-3 CAITNNRGRTDTQYF
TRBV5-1 CASSFQGDQPQHF
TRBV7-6 CASSFGAGWDIYGYTF
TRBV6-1 CASSISGLTGELFF
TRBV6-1 CASSEDLPGGEKLFF
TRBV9 CASSADSSYEQYF
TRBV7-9 CASSLGRQGSRSPLHF
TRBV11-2 CASNLGGGMNTEAFF
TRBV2 CASFSIDRVVSETQYF
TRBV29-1 CSLTPSFPGRENQPQHF
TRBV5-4 CASSLLAGGGTDTQYF
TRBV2 CASSESGAIDRLEQYF
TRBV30 CAWSVQGQPTYEQYF
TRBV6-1 CASRSGTGAETQYF
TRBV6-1 CASNPGTGVVDTQYF
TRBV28 CASRSGQGTVYGYTF
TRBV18 CASSSLEGYEQYF
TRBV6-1 CASRGGSGNTIYF
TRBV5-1 CASRKLSGGARNEQFF
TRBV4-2 CASSQVQAGSGANVLTF
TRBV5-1 CANGPQHF
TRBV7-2 CASSLAGGPGEQYF
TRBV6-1 CASSLTSGGADTQYF
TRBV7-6 CASSQAPDSYSNQPQHF
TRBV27 CASKFPGGNSPLHF
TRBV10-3 CAIRWGESTDTQYF
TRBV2 CASRPTGDNEQFF
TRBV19 CASSIPGQGNTEAFF
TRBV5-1 CASRGLAGTEQFF
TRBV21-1 CARYSGEQYF
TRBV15 CATSRGGHMNTEAFF
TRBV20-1 CSARLNEKLFF
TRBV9 CASSVRAGGNYGYTF